This T cell receptor beta chain emerged from a study of identical twins. A template switching step contributed a universal primer site, while unique molecular identifiers were present in the cDNA. Via MiXCR, TCRdb re-called the 5' RACE reads, giving one row per CDR3 protein. The repertoire holds 450,000 or so distinct CDR3 sequences, with approximately 17% as singletons. CDR1 is LGHDT and CDR2 is YNNKEL in the germline V gene (reference sequence). Trimming removed 5 bases at V and 7 bases at J, with 12 bases between. The CDR3 totals 14 residues. Healthy Caucasians alone served as donors. The chain carries TRBV3-1 and TRBJ1-6, with D possibly matching TRBD1 (6 bases). Sequencing input: naive T cells sorted from blood. This sequence was found in a man aged 45-65 years in good health. The CDR3 spells CASSVGARNSPLHF. As DNA, the CDR3 is TGTGCCAGCAGCGTGGGGGCGCGGAATTCACCCCTCCACTTT.